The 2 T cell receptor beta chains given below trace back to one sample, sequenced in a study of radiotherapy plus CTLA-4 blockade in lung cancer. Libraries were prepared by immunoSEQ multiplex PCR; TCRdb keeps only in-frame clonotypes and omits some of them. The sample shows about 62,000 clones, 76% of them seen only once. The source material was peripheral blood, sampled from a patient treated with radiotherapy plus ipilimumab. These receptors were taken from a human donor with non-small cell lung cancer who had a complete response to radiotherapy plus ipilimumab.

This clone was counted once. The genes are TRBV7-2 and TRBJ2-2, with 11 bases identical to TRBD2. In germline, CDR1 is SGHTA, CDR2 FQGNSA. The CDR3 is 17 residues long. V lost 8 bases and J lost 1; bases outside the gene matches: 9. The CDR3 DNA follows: TGTGCCAGCGGAAAAATAGCGGGAGGGGTGAACACCGGGGAGCTGTTTTTT. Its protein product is CASGKIAGGVNTGELFF.

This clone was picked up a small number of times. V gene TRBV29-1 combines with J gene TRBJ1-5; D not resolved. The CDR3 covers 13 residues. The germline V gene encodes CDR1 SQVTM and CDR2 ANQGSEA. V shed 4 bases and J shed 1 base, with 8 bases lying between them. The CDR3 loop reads CSVGESSNQPQHF. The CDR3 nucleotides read TGCAGCGTTGGGGAGTCGAGCAATCAGCCCCAGCATTTT.